This is a list of T cell receptor beta chains from one sample in a study of graft-versus-host responses after intestinal transplantation. The table came from immunoSEQ multiplex PCR; TCRdb's copy has only in-frame clones and leaves some out. The profile covers some 44,000 clones, with roughly 95% appearing a single time and around 1.6% taken by the ten largest. Sequenced here: PBMCs, sampled approximately 350 days after intestinal transplant. The receptors were gathered from a human patient who received an intestinal transplant, so some T cells may come from the graft donor. The CDR3 runs from the conserved cysteine through the conserved F or W. Each record gives: J gene, D gene, V gene, clone size, CDR3 protein, CDR3 DNA. The D gene is left open where the match is weak. Size is omitted from some rows. Given values are once, few, many or a class for expanded clones.

j_call: TRBJ1-1
d_call: TRBD1
v_call: TRBV27
clone_size: NA
cdr3_aa: CASSSQGRTEAFF
cdr3_nt: TGTGCCAGCAGTTCACAGGGGCGAACTGAAGCTTTCTTT

j_call: TRBJ1-5
d_call: TRBD1
v_call: TRBV5-5
clone_size: NA
cdr3_aa: CASSQDSGTGLNQPQHF
cdr3_nt: TGTGCCAGCAGCCAAGATTCCGGGACAGGGCTAAATCAGCCCCAGCATTTT

j_call: TRBJ2-5
d_call: NA
v_call: TRBV10-3
clone_size: NA
cdr3_aa: CAISALGARTETQYF
cdr3_nt: TGTGCCATCAGTGCCCTTGGGGCTAGAACTGAGACCCAGTACTTC

j_call: TRBJ2-1
d_call: TRBD2
v_call: TRBV7-6
clone_size: NA
cdr3_aa: CASSFPVSGGSVDEQFF
cdr3_nt: TGTGCCAGCAGCTTTCCAGTTAGTGGCGGGAGCGTAGATGAGCAGTTCTTC

j_call: TRBJ2-3
d_call: NA
v_call: TRBV7-9
clone_size: NA
cdr3_aa: CASSPTRVTSTDTQYF
cdr3_nt: TGTGCCAGCAGCCCGACCCGCGTTACTAGCACAGATACGCAGTATTTT

j_call: TRBJ2-7
d_call: TRBD2
v_call: TRBV4-2
clone_size: NA
cdr3_aa: CASSQDPGGPHEQYF
cdr3_nt: TGTGCCAGCAGCCAAGATCCGGGAGGGCCTCACGAGCAGTACTTC

j_call: TRBJ2-6
d_call: NA
v_call: TRBV5-4
clone_size: NA
cdr3_aa: CASSFGTPNSGANVLTF
cdr3_nt: TGTGCCAGCAGCTTCGGGACGCCCAACTCTGGGGCCAACGTCCTGACTTTC

j_call: TRBJ1-6
d_call: NA
v_call: TRBV30
clone_size: NA
cdr3_aa: CAWSVLDGNSPLHF
cdr3_nt: TGTGCCTGGAGTGTACTGGACGGAAATTCACCCCTCCACTTT

j_call: TRBJ1-5
d_call: NA
v_call: TRBV12-2
clone_size: NA
cdr3_aa: CASRLYNQPQHF
cdr3_nt: TGTGCAAGTCGCTTATACAATCAGCCCCAGCATTTT

j_call: TRBJ1-3
d_call: NA
v_call: TRBV18
clone_size: few
cdr3_aa: CASSPPPANSGNTIYF
cdr3_nt: TGTGCCAGCTCACCACCGCCAGCCAACTCTGGAAACACCATATATTTT

j_call: TRBJ1-6
d_call: NA
v_call: TRBV5-1
clone_size: NA
cdr3_aa: CASSLGLVSPLHF
cdr3_nt: TGCGCCAGCAGCTTAGGGTTAGTGTCACCCCTCCACTTT

j_call: TRBJ2-2
d_call: TRBD2
v_call: TRBV12-5
clone_size: NA
cdr3_aa: CARGLVLAGGPVGELFF
cdr3_nt: TGTGCTAGGGGTTTGGTTCTAGCGGGGGGGCCCGTCGGGGAGCTGTTTTTT

j_call: TRBJ2-7
d_call: TRBD2
v_call: TRBV11-3
clone_size: NA
cdr3_aa: CASSRGLAGGEQYF
cdr3_nt: TGTGCCAGCAGCCGGGGACTAGCGGGAGGCGAGCAGTACTTC

j_call: TRBJ2-1
d_call: TRBD1
v_call: TRBV4-1
clone_size: NA
cdr3_aa: CASSQGGQGYNEQFF
cdr3_nt: TGCGCCAGCAGCCAGGGGGGACAGGGTTACAATGAGCAGTTCTTC

j_call: TRBJ1-5
d_call: NA
v_call: TRBV12-2
clone_size: NA
cdr3_aa: CASRPQGQPQHF
cdr3_nt: TGTGCAAGTCGCCCACAGGGTCAGCCCCAGCATTTT